One and the same sample provided the 5 T cell receptor beta chains below, sequenced in a study of blood T cells in healthy people across ages. Together with a sample-barcoded 5' primer, a J-beta primer mix was included in a second PCR lasting roughly 6 to 12 cycles. A single record per CDR3 protein comes from TCRdb applying MiXCR to the 5' RACE reads. The sample has around 990,000 distinct CDR3 sequences; 35% to 40% are singletons. The sequencing input was blood. Every receptor here comes from a man aged 18 to 29 in good health.

This clonotype has only a few counts. V usage is TRBV7-2 and J usage is TRBJ1-2; 7 nucleotides agree with TRBD1. The CDR3 consists of 15 residues. V shed 1 base and J 4 bases; nucleotides not matched to a gene: 6. CDR1 and CDR2 from the germline V gene are SGHTA and FQGNSA. CDR3 in DNA: TGTGCCAGCAGCTTAGGCAGGGGGGATGTCTATGGCTACACCTTC. It codes for CASSLGRGDVYGYTF.

The rearrangement joins TRBV20-1 to TRBJ2-3; the D is unclear. Trimming took 5 bases from V and 4 from J, leaving 7 bases between them. The CDR3 extends over 11 amino acids. Germline V gives CDR1 DFQATT, CDR2 SNEGSKA (reference sequence). The CDR3 is CSAAQPDTQYF. DNA for the CDR3: TGCAGTGCTGCCCAGCCAGATACGCAGTATTTT.

The V gene is TRBV7-2, the J gene TRBJ2-3; 8 bases are a match to TRBD2. The CDR3 is 18 amino acids. V shed 1 base and J 0 bases; nucleotides not matched to a gene: 9. CDR1 and CDR2 (germline): SGHTA, FQGNSA. CDR3 residues: CASSLEGGGLLSTDTQYF. The DNA for the CDR3 is TGTGCCAGCAGCTTAGAGGGCGGGGGGCTCCTAAGCACAGATACGCAGTATTTT.

This clonotype was recorded a few times. The V call is TRBV10-3, the J call TRBJ1-4; D gene unclear. The CDR3 is 12 residues long. V was shortened by 0 bases and J by 4 bases, with 0 bases between the two germline ends. Germline CDR1 ENHRY, CDR2 SYGVKD. The CDR3, as DNA: TGTGCCATCAGTGAGTCTAATGAAAAACTGTTTTTT. This codes for CAISESNEKLFF.

The chain uses TRBV6-2 or TRBV6-3 and TRBJ2-3, with 9 bases that match TRBD2. V shed 0 bases, J shed 4 bases, and the junction held 11 bases outside the gene matches. The CDR3 covers 18 residues. The germline V gene encodes CDR1 MNHEY and CDR2 SVGEGT. CDR3 amino acids: CASSYSSASGTIADTQYF. For the CDR3, the DNA is TGTGCCAGCAGTTACTCGTCGGCTAGCGGGACGATCGCAGATACGCAGTATTTT.